This T cell receptor beta chain derives from a study of CD8+CD57+ T cells in acquired aplastic anemia (dated 2018 in TCRdb). Background for the entire study: DNA extracted from sorted CD4+ and CD8+ cells had a mean of roughly 3.4 ug, with a range of 0.2 to 27.4 ug. Healthy donor samples averaged approximately 10 million reads for CD4+ and under 12 million for CD8+ cells.

CDR1 and CDR2 are drawn from the germline V gene: SNHLY, FYNNEI. V is shortened by 6 bases, J by 5 bases, and the region joining them spans 19 bases. The CDR3 covers 15 residues, taking in both the cysteine and the phenylalanine. Here the CDR3 DNA is all that survives: 45 bases in frame from base 1. Points the paper makes about the study in general: Twenty-nine CD8+ CDR3 sequences were shared between patients and controls but appeared highly expressed in patients and within their immunodominant clones. No significant difference in CD8+ Simpson's diversity was found between patients and healthy controls (P=0.060).

Comments on this clonotype: Its antigen is still unknown. Within one base of it there is no much larger clone, and no base qualities were kept.

TCR beta VDJ combination and CDR3 sequence profiling used genomic DNA as the template. TCR repertoire sequencing was run on an Illumina HiSeq 2000. Regarding the original processing steps: Repertoires were assessed using TRBV/TRBJ rearrangement plots, CDR3 size and DJ length profiles, and Simpson's diversity index. Whichever DNA sequence was most abundant in the deep sequencing data was defined as the immunodominant clone. CDR3 amino acid sequences were checked for sharing between subjects and were compared against published repertoires and the VDJdb database. TCRdb reanalyzed the raw reads on its own, using fastp at Q25 for trimming and MiXCR for clone calling, and kept in-frame beta chains. Rows merge per CDR3 protein into single entries with the most common DNA and genes. The V and J calls and clone size are TCRdb's, not the authors'. This sample lists a few hundred thousand distinct CDR3 sequences; just under 70% were detected once. The top ten constitute 4% of the sample.

The study deep-sequenced TCR repertoires of sorted CD4+ and CD8+ blood T cells from severe aplastic anemia patients and healthy subjects. Ficoll-Paque density gradient centrifugation was used to isolate peripheral blood mononuclear cells. Before DNA was extracted, CD4+ and CD8+ T cells were sorted using either FACS or magnetic beads. The V gene is TRBV2 and the J gene is TRBJ1-2, with the D gene call left open. Material: sorted CD4+, CD8+, or CD8+CD57+ T cells (not recorded which) from PBMCs. The TCR comes from a human donor in good health, serving as a control. The CDR3 in this case is CASSLGWISNYGYTF. The sequenced DNA is TGTGCCAGCAGCTTAGGGTGGATCAGTAATTATGGCTACACCTTC.